The 10 T cell receptor beta chains listed next were all sequenced from one sample in a study of blood T cell repertoires in COVID-19. The method was immunoSEQ multiplex PCR; TCRdb's version includes in-frame clones alone and lacks a portion of them. The sample comprises around 270,000 clones, around four fifths of which are singletons, and 4.2% rests with the top ten. Specimen: peripheral blood. The receptors were gathered from a man between 60 and 75 years old with acute or convalescent COVID-19.

The V and J genes are TRBV7-2 and TRBJ2-3, with 8 nucleotides matching TRBD2. This CDR3 is built from 16 residues. In germline, CDR1 is SGHTA, CDR2 FQGNSA. The J segment lost 6 bases and the V segment lost 1 base, leaving 9 bases of the junction unmatched. The CDR3 sequence: CASSLVASGGGDTQYF. CDR3 in DNA: TGTGCCAGCAGCTTAGTTGCCAGCGGGGGCGGGGATACGCAGTATTTT.

V usage is TRBV3-1 (or the pseudogene TRBV3-2) and J usage is TRBJ2-5; tentatively, D is TRBD1 (6 bases). Germline values: CDR1 LGHDT, CDR2 YNNKEL (reference sequence). Trimming removed 0 bases from V and 6 bases from J, with 8 bases in between. The CDR3 is 13 amino acids. As DNA, the CDR3 is TGTGCCAGCAGCCAAGAAGGGGGAAAGACCCAGTACTTC. Protein: CASSQEGGKTQYF.

The chain carries TRBV7-2 and TRBJ2-7; weak D call: TRBD2 (7 bases). V was pared by 5 bases and J by 7 bases, with 18 bases between. Looked up from germline, CDR1 is SGHTA and CDR2 is FQGNSA. This CDR3 has 14 amino acids. The CDR3 sequence: CASSPSAGQGEQYF. Here the CDR3 DNA reads TGTGCCAGCAGCCCCTCAGCGGGACAAGGGGAGCAGTACTTC.

For the CDR3, the DNA is TGTGCCAGCAGCCCTACATTTTGGGGGGCCTACAATGAGCAGTTCTTC. It translates to CASSPTFWGAYNEQFF. The chain is built from TRBV2 and TRBJ2-1, with a weak D call TRBD2 (6 bases). V was trimmed by 6 bases and J by 2 bases, leaving 17 bases between them. The CDR3 sequence is 16 residues long. CDR1 SNHLY and CDR2 FYNNEI come from the germline V gene.

This clone was picked up a small number of times. The chain is built from TRBV6-5 and TRBJ1-1; perhaps TRBD1 as D (5 bases). The CDR3 contains 12 residues. Per germline, CDR1 MNHEY and CDR2 SVGAGI. The germline V and J ends were trimmed by 6 bases and 9 bases, with 14 bases remaining between them. CDR3 DNA sequence: TGTGCCAGCAGGTCACAGGCAGGCAAAGCTTTCTTT. This encodes CASRSQAGKAFF.

The chain links TRBV9 to TRBJ2-3; 10 nucleotides match TRBD1. The CDR3 is 16 residues long. The germline CDR1 and CDR2 sequences are SGDLS and YYNGEE. J was trimmed by 0 bases and V by 3 bases; bases with no gene match: 4. CDR3 bases: TGTGCCAGCAGCGGGGGACAGGGGATGAGCACAGATACGCAGTATTTT. This encodes CASSGGQGMSTDTQYF. Full variable domain (outside the CDR3, taken from reference TRBV9 and TRBJ2-3): DSGVTQTPKHLITATGQRVTLRCSPRSGDLSVYWYQQSLDQGLQFLIQYYNGEERAKGNILERFSAQQFPDLHSELNLSSLELGDSALYFCASSGGQGMSTDTQYFGPGTRLTVL.

The table lists this clone with a count of one. The chain employs TRBV7-3 and TRBJ2-2, with 13 bases fitting TRBD2. This CDR3 has 16 amino acids. J was trimmed by 5 bases and V by 5 bases; bases with no gene match: 5. Germline V gives CDR1 SGHTA, CDR2 FQGTGA. The CDR3 nucleotides read TGTGCCAGCAGCCTAGGGGGACTAGCGGGGACCGGGGAGCTGTTTTTT. Encoded protein: CASSLGGLAGTGELFF. Complete variable domain (other parts from reference TRBV7-3 and TRBJ2-2): GAGVSQTPSNKVTEKGKYVELRCDPISGHTALYWYRQSLGQGPEFLIYFQGTGAADDSGLPNDRFFAVRPEGSVSTLKIQRTERGDSAVYLCASSLGGLAGTGELFFGEGSRLTVL.

The V gene is TRBV28, the J gene TRBJ2-5; TRBD2 matches at 13 bases. The germline gives CDR1 MDHEN, CDR2 SYDVKM. The V gene end was trimmed by 1 base and the J gene end by 5 bases; junction bases not matched to a gene: 7. The CDR3 has 17 amino acids. The CDR3 sequence is CASSLFGLAGVGETQYF. The CDR3 DNA sequence: TGTGCCAGCAGTTTATTCGGACTAGCGGGAGTTGGTGAGACCCAGTACTTC.

The chain is built from TRBV11-2 and TRBJ1-5; D unclear. This CDR3 has 13 residues. Trimming took off 3 bases at V and 5 bases at J, with 8 bases between the two ends. CDR1 SGHAT and CDR2 FQNNGV come from the germline V gene. The CDR3 reads CASSFQDHQPQHF. The CDR3, as DNA: TGTGCCAGCAGCTTTCAGGATCATCAGCCCCAGCATTTT.

This clone was picked up one time. CDR3 sequence reads: CASSPRQGTYEQYF. The DNA for the CDR3 is TGTGCCAGCAGTCCTCGACAGGGGACCTACGAGCAGTACTTC. The V and J genes are TRBV6-5 and TRBJ2-7; 8 bases align to TRBD1. The CDR3 runs 14 residues. V lost 5 bases, J lost 2 bases, and 5 bases stayed unmatched. CDR1 is MNHEY, CDR2 SVGAGI, per germline.